The present entry profiles one T cell receptor beta chain with its context. Its antigen is undetermined. TCRdb re-called the reads through MiXCR, storing one row per CDR3 protein. The table includes roughly 68,000 distinct CDR3 sequences, 20% to 25% detected once. The sample comes from a study of T cell repertoires in cytomegalovirus infection. Study-wide background: Recently identified HLA-C-restricted and well-studied HLA-B-restricted CMV epitopes were used. Public TCR beta signatures provided an indication of both CMV infection and a matching HLA type. General study findings and limits: Cumulated frequencies of public TCR beta families served to identify carriers of CMV plus the relevant HLA.

Trimming left V 2 bases short and J 4 bases short, with 9 bases between. The CDR3 is made up of 13 amino acids. Germline V gives CDR1 SEHNR, CDR2 FQNEAQ (reference sequence). Specimen: CD8+ T cells from cultured PBMCs, collected from culture after CMV antigen stimulation. The TCR sequence derives from a human donor in good health (CMV status not recorded). Some clones in this sample may be carry-over from other donors' samples. V usage is TRBV7-9 and J usage is TRBJ2-7, with D maybe TRBD2 (6 bases). CDR3 in DNA: TGTGCCAGCAGCTTACAAGGGAGGTACGAGCAGTACTTC. Protein sequence: CASSLQGRYEQYF.